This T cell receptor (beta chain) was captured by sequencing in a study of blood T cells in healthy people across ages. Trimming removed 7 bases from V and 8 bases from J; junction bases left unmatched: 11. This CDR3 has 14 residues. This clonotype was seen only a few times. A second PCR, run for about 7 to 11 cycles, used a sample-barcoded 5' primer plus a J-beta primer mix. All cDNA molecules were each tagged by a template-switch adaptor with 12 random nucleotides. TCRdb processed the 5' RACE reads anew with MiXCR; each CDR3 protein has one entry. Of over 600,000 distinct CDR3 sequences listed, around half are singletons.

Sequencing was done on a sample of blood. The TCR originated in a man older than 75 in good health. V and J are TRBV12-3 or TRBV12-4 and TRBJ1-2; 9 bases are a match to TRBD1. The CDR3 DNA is TGTGCCAGCATCCGTAACCGGGACAGGGACGGCTACACCTTC. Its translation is CASIRNRDRDGYTF.